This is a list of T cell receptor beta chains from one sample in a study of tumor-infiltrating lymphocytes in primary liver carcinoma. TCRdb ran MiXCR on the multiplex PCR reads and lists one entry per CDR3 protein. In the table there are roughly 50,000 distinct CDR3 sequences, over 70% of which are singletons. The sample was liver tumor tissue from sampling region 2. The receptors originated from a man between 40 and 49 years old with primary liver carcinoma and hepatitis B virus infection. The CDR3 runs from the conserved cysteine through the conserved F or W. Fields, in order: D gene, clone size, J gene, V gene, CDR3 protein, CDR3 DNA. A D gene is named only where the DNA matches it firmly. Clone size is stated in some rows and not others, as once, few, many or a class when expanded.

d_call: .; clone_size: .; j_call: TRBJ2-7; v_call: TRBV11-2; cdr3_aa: CASSITDTAYEQYF; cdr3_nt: TGTGCCAGCAGTATAACAGACACTGCCTACGAGCAGTACTTC
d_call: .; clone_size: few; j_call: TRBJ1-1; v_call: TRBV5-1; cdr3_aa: CASSLIPGANTKAFF; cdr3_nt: TGCGCCAGCAGCTTGATTCCAGGGGCGAACACTAAAGCTTTCTTT
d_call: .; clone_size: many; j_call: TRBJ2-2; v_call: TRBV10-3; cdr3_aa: CAISEEVLSGELFF; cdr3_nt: TGTGCCATCAGTGAGGAAGTTCTGTCCGGGGAGCTGTTTTTT
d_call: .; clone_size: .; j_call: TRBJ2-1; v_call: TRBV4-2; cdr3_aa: CAISRGASSYNEQFF; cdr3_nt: TGTGCCATCAGCCGGGGGGCGAGCTCCTACAATGAGCAGTTCTTC
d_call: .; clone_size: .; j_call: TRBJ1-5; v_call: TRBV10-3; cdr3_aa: CAIQWGDDQPQHF; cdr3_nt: TGTGCCATCCAATGGGGGGATGATCAGCCCCAGCATTTT
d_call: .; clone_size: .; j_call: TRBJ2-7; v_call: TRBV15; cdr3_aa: CATSRDRGYVAYEQYF; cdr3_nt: TGTGCCACCAGCAGAGATCGGGGCTACGTGGCCTACGAGCAGTACTTC
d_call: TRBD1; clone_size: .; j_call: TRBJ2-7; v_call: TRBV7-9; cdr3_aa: CVSSPTGGGYEQYF; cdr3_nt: TGTGTCAGCAGTCCCACAGGGGGTGGCTACGAGCAGTACTTC
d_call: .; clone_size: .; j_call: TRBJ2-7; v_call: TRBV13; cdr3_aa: CASSRGGSCEQYF; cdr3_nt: TGTGCCAGCAGCCGAGGTGGATCCTGCGAGCAGTACTTC
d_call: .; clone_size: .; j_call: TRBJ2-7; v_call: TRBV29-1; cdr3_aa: CSAGVQFNEQYF; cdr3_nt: TGCAGCGCCGGAGTACAATTCAATGAGCAGTACTTC
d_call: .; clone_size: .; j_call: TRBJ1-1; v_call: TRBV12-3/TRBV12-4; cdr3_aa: CASSLNSLSEAFF; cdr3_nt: TGCGCCAGCAGTTTAAATTCTCTCAGTGAAGCTTTCTTT
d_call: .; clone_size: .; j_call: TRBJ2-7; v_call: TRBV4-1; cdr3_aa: CASSLSFGGIDEQYF; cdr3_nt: TGTGCCAGCAGCCTGTCGTTCGGAGGGATTGACGAGCAGTACTTC
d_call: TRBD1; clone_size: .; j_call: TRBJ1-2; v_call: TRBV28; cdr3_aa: CASSRRNSAGTGDYGHTF; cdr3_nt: TGTGCCAGTAGCCGACGCAACAGCGCGGGGACAGGGGATTATGGCCACACCTTC
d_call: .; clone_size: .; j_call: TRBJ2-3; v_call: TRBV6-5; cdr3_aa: CACIKTRADTQYF; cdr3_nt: TGTGCCTGCATTAAGACTAGGGCAGATACGCAGTATTTT
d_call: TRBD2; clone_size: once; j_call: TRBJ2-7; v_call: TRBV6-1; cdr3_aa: CTSSGGGGSYEQYF; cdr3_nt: TGTACCAGCAGTGGGGGGGGGGGTTCCTACGAGCAGTACTTC
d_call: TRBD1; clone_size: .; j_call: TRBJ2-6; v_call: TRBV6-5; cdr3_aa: CASSLWTGMKAGADVLTF; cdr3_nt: TGTGCCAGTAGTCTTTGGACAGGGATGAAAGCAGGGGCCGACGTCCTGACTTTC
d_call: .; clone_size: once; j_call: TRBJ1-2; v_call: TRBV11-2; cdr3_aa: CAGRERDTTYEYTF; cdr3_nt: TGTGCCGGCAGAGAGAGGGACACCACCTATGAATATACCTTC
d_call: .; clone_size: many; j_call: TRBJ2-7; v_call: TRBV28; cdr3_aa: CASSNTGGAYEQYF; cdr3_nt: TGTGCCAGCAGTAACACAGGGGGGGCGTACGAGCAGTACTTC
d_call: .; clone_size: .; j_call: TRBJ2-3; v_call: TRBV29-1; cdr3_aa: CSVLLPGVVDIHYF; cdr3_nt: TGCAGCGTTCTTCTTCCGGGAGTGGTAGATATTCATTATTTT
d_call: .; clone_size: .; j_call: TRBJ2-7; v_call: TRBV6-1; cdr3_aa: CASSGGNEQYF; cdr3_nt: TGTGCCAGCAGTGGTGGGAACGAGCAGTACTTC
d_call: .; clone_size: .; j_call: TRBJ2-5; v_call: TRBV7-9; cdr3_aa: CARSLGQETQYF; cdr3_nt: TGTGCCAGAAGCTTAGGTCAAGAGACCCAGTACTTC
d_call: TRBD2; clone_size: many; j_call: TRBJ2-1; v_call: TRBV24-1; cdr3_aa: CATPVGLANNEQFF; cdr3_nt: TGTGCCACCCCAGTCGGACTAGCAAACAATGAGCAGTTCTTC
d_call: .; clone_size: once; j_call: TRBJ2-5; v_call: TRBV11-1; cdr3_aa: CASSLGELETQYF; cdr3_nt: TGTGCCAGCAGCCTGGGCGAACTGGAGACCCAGTACTTC
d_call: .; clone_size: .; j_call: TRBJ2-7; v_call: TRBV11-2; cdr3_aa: CVSGLVLLSYEQYF; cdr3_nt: TGTGTCAGCGGCTTAGTACTCCTCTCCTACGAGCAGTATTTC
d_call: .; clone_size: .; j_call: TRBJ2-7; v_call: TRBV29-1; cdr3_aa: CSASAVTDYERYF; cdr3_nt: TGCAGCGCCTCCGCCGTGACAGACTACGAGCGGTACTTC
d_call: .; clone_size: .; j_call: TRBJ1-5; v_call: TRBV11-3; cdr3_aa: CTSSFQTASNQPQHF; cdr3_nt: TGCACCAGCAGCTTCCAGACAGCCAGCAATCAGCCCCAGCATTTT
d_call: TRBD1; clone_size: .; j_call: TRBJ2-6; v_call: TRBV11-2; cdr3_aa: CASSLRQGGPSGTNVLTF; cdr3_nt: TGTGCCAGCAGCTTAAGACAGGGGGGCCCCTCTGGGACCAATGTCCTGACATTC
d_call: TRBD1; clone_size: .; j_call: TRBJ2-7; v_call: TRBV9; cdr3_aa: CASSAGTGLDEQYF; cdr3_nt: TGTGCCAGCAGCGCCGGGACAGGGTTGGACGAGCAGTACTTC
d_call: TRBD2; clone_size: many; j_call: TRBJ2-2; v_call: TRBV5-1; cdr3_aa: CASSRGLAGTSGELFF; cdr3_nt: TGCGCCAGCAGCAGGGGACTAGCGGGAACGTCCGGGGAGCTGTTTTTT
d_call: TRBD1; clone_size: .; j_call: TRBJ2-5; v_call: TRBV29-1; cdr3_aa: CRVDRGQEETQDF; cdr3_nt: TGCCGCGTCGACAGGGGGCAGGAGGAGACCCAGGACTTC
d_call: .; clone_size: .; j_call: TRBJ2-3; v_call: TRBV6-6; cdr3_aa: CASSSPSGDTQYF; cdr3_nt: TGTGCCAGCAGTTCCCCCAGCGGCGATACGCAGTATTTT
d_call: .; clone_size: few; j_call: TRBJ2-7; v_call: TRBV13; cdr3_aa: CANSLKGEQYF; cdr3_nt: TGTGCCAATAGCTTGAAGGGCGAGCAGTACTTC
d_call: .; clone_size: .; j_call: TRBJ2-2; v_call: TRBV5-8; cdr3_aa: CASGLRRGSGELSF; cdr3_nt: TGTGCCAGCGGCTTGCGGAGGGGATCAGGGGAGCTGTCTTTT
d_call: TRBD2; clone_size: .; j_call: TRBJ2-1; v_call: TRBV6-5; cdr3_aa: CASRGVAGEHNEHFF; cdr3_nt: TGTGCCAGCAGGGGGGTAGCGGGGGAACACAATGAGCACTTCTTC
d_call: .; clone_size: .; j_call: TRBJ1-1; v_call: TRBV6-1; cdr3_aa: CASSRGPSRVHTEAFF; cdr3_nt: TGTGCCAGCAGTCGCGGCCCTTCGCGGGTACACACTGAAGCTTTCTTT
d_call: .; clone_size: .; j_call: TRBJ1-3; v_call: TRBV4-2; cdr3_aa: CVSSQAWDSGNTIYF; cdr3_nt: TGTGTTAGCAGCCAGGCCTGGGACTCTGGAAACACCATATATTTT
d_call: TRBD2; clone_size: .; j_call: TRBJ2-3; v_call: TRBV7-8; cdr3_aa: CTSGTSLTDTQYF; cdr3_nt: TGTACATCCGGGACTAGCCTCACAGATACGCAGTATTTT
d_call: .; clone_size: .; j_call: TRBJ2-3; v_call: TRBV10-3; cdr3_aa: CAISGRAGEDTQYF; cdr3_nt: TGCGCCATCAGTGGGAGGGCAGGGGAGGATACGCAGTATTTT
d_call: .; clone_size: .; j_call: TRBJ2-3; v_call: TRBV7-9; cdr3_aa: CASSRSVSTDTQYF; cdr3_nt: TGTGCCAGCAGCCGCTCCGTTAGTACAGATACGCAGTATTTT
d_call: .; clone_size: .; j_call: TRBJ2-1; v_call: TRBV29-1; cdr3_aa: CSVEDHDRAQFF; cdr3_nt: TGCAGCGTTGAAGATCATGACCGTGCGCAGTTCTTC